A single sample is the source of the 32 T cell receptor beta chains below, sequenced in a study of metastatic and nonmetastatic thyroid tumors. TCRdb re-processed the PCR reads through MiXCR. The table records tens of thousands of clones, around 24% of them present only once. All patients reached thyroid surgery having received no treatment beforehand. The source material was tumor tissue. These receptors all come from a female donor with papillary thyroid cancer or a benign thyroid nodule (not recorded which). Some clones in this sample may be carry-over from other donors' samples.

This clone was detected only a few times. The chain employs TRBV5-1 and TRBJ2-2; 8 nucleotides agree with TRBD2. The CDR3 is 16 amino acids. J was trimmed by 6 bases and V by 1 base; bases with no gene match: 8. CDR1 SGHRS and CDR2 YFSETQ come from the germline V gene. The CDR3, as DNA: TGCGCCAGCAGCTTGTTGGCCGGGAGGGGGGCCGGGGAGCTGTTTTTT. Translated: CASSLLAGRGAGELFF.

CDR3 nucleotide sequence: TGTGCCAGCTCCGACAGTTATAATTCACCCCTCCACTTT. Protein sequence: CASSDSYNSPLHF. The chain is built from TRBV18 and TRBJ1-6; D may be TRBD1 (5 bases). The CDR3 loop spans 13 amino acids. Trimming removed 6 bases from V and 4 bases from J, with 7 bases in between. CDR1 and CDR2 (germline): KGHSH, LQKENI.

This rearrangement joins TRBV11-2 to TRBJ2-6; no definite D call. V lost 2 bases to trimming and J lost 1 base, with 9 bases between them. The CDR3 totals 16 residues. Germline values: CDR1 SGHAT, CDR2 FQNNGV. DNA for the CDR3: TGTGCCAGCAGCTTAAACATAGTGTCTGGGGCCAACGTCCTGACTTTC. Its translation is CASSLNIVSGANVLTF. Supplemented by reference TRBV11-2 and TRBJ2-6, the full variable domain reads EAGVAQSPRYKIIEKRQSVAFWCNPISGHATLYWYQQILGQGPKLLIQFQNNGVVDDSQLPKDRFSAERLKGVDSTLKIQPAKLEDSAVYLCASSLNIVSGANVLTFGAGSRLTVL.

This clone appeared many times. The chain recombines TRBV2 with TRBJ1-3; D possibly corresponds to TRBD1 (5 bases). Per the germline V gene, CDR1 is SNHLY and CDR2 is FYNNEI. Trimming left V 8 bases short and J 2 bases short, with 10 bases between. There are 13 residues in the CDR3. The CDR3 sequence is CASARGPGNTIYF. The CDR3 nucleotides read TGTGCCAGCGCCCGGGGCCCTGGAAACACCATATATTTT.

This clone has a count of ten or more. V is TRBV24-1 and J is TRBJ2-1, with a possible D match to TRBD1 (6 bases). The germline V and J ends were trimmed by 12 bases and 3 bases, with 14 bases remaining between them. Per germline, CDR1 KGHDR and CDR2 SFDVKD. The CDR3 covers 13 residues. The CDR3 DNA follows: TGTGCCTCCACCGGACAGAACTACAATGAGCAGTTCTTC. It is translated as CASTGQNYNEQFF.

The chain employs TRBV13 and TRBJ2-5; D is perhaps TRBD2 (6 bases). The CDR3 length is 15 residues. V lost 2 bases and J lost 1, with 11 bases in between. Germline CDR1 and CDR2: PRHDT and FYEKMQ (reference sequence). The CDR3 sequence is CASSLPGEGQETQYF. The DNA of the CDR3 is TGTGCCAGCAGCTTACCGGGAGAAGGCCAAGAGACCCAGTACTTC.

The chain links TRBV27 to TRBJ2-7; D possibly matches TRBD1 or TRBD2 (5 bases each). Germline values: CDR1 MNHEY, CDR2 SMNVEV (reference sequence). The V end lost 4 bases, the J end lost 4 bases, and 20 bases lay between the germline ends. This CDR3 region has 16 residues. The CDR3 coding sequence is TGTGCCAGCAGTTCCGTGTCGGGACCGACGCCTTACGAGCAGTACTTC. Translated: CASSSVSGPTPYEQYF.

The table lists this clone with many counts. V gene TRBV4-3 combines with J gene TRBJ1-1; 8 nucleotides align to TRBD1. Trimming took 5 bases from V and 1 from J; bases not matched to a gene: 3. Germline lookup yields CDR1 LGHNA and CDR2 YSLEER. The CDR3 covers 14 residues. CDR3 region: CASSWDRKNTEAFF. For the CDR3, the DNA is TGCGCCAGCAGCTGGGACAGGAAGAACACTGAAGCTTTCTTT.

This clone has more than one count but fewer than ten. The rearrangement uses TRBV6-4 and TRBJ2-1; possible D gene TRBD1, 6 bases. This CDR3 spans 16 amino acids. Germline assignment: CDR1 MRHNA and CDR2 SNTAGT. The ends were cut back, 3 bases at V and 1 base at J, with 13 bases in the middle. The DNA of the CDR3 is TGTGCCAGCAGTGAAACCTCACAGGGTTCCTACAATGAGCAGTTCTTC. Its translation is CASSETSQGSYNEQFF.

This clone was detected only a few times. The chain carries TRBV6-1 and TRBJ1-5; D call uncertain. CDR1 is MNHNS and CDR2 is SASEGT in the germline V gene. V dropped 6 bases and J dropped 12 bases, with 15 bases sitting between them. The CDR3 spans 12 residues. CDR3 DNA: TGTGCCAGCAGCTTTACCCCCAAGCACCAGCATTTT. Its translation is CASSFTPKHQHF.

This clone was seen ten or more times. V gene TRBV19 combines with J gene TRBJ2-1; D ambiguous. This CDR3 spans 12 amino acids. Germline-derived CDR1 and CDR2 are LNHDA and SQIVND (reference sequence). Trimming pared 2 bases from V and 5 bases from J, leaving 4 bases between. CDR3 region: CASSIQNNEQFF. DNA of the CDR3: TGTGCCAGTAGTATACAAAACAATGAGCAGTTCTTC.

This chain links TRBV12-3 or TRBV12-4 with TRBJ2-7, with 12 nucleotides matching TRBD2. Germline trimming cut 5 bases from V and 3 bases from J; bases unmatched to any gene: 5. The CDR3 is 15 amino acids. The DNA of the CDR3 is TGTGCCAGCAGTCCAAGACTAGCGGGGGTCTACGAGCAGTACTTC. This translates into CASSPRLAGVYEQYF.

The chain recombines TRBV24-1 with TRBJ1-2; D gene uncertain. This CDR3 is 13 amino acids long. CDR1 is KGHDR, CDR2 SFDVKD, per germline. Trimming took 3 bases from V and 2 from J, leaving 6 bases between them. This chain's CDR3 is CATSDRANYGYTF. CDR3 DNA sequence: TGTGCCACCAGTGATAGGGCGAACTATGGCTACACCTTC.

In the case of this clone: This sequence may be a read error, since a much larger clone differs from it by one base. This chain uses TRBV19 with TRBJ2-7; 7 bases agree with TRBD2. CDR3 length equals 14 residues. Germline V lookup: CDR1 LNHDA, CDR2 SQIVND (reference sequence). CDR3 region: CASSLAGVPYDQYF. CDR3 nucleotides: TGTGCCAGTAGTTTGGCGGGAGTGCCGTACGATCAGTACTTC.

This clone was seen a few times. This may be a read error, as it is one base from a much larger clone. This chain links TRBV10-3 with TRBJ2-2, with TRBD2 identical over 8 bases. This CDR3 is built from 14 residues. Germline CDR1 ENHRY, CDR2 SYGVKD. V trimming: 7 bases; J trimming: 7 bases; junction bases outside the gene matches: 8. The CDR3, as DNA: TGTGCCATCATGCCCGGGGGGGGCATCGGGGAGCTGTTTTTT. Amino acid sequence: CAIMPGGGIGELFF.

As to this clone: A junction end diverges from the germline sequence, so it may reflect a read error. V and J are TRBV5-1 and TRBJ2-7, with D tentatively TRBD2 (6 bases). The CDR3 totals 15 residues. Germline V lookup: CDR1 SGHRS, CDR2 YFSETQ. CDR3 sequence reads: CASSSEGWALYDQYF. The DNA for the CDR3 is TGCGCCAGCAGCTCGGAGGGGTGGGCCCTCTACGATCAGTACTTC.

The J gene is TRBJ1-1, the V gene TRBV20-1; the D is unclear. Trimming cost V 6 bases and J 3 bases, with 14 bases left between them. Germline loops: CDR1 DFQATT, CDR2 SNEGSKA (reference sequence). The CDR3 totals 13 residues. The DNA for the CDR3 is TGCAGTGCCCGGTCCCTAGCCCACACTGAAGCTTTCTTT. Its protein is CSARSLAHTEAFF.

Only a few counts were recorded for this clone. Its ends do not fully match the called genes, so a read error is possible. The CDR3 DNA reads as TGTGCCAGCATGGGGTGGGAAGACAATCAGCCACAGCATTTT. It is translated as CASMGWEDNQPQHF. This rearrangement joins TRBV6-1 to TRBJ1-5; unclear D gene. Germline CDR1 reads MNHNS; CDR2 reads SASEGT. The CDR3 has 14 amino acids.

This clone was detected only a few times. The J gene is TRBJ2-7, the V gene TRBV28; 8 nucleotides match TRBD1. The CDR3 runs to 13 residues. V shed 7 bases, J shed 3 bases, and the junction held 5 bases outside the gene matches. The germline gives CDR1 MDHEN, CDR2 SYDVKM. CDR3 coding DNA: TGTGCCAGCACAAGGACAGGGTTCTACGAGCAGTACTTC. Residues: CASTRTGFYEQYF.

In its sample, this clone was seen many times. The CDR3 DNA reads TGTGCCAGCAGCTTTGGATTCGGGGGGACCCAGTACTTC. Translating gives CASSFGFGGTQYF. This chain uses TRBV14 with TRBJ2-5; D possibly corresponds to TRBD2 (6 bases). Germline values: CDR1 SGHDN, CDR2 FVKESK. The V end was cut by 5 bases, the J end by 7 bases, with 14 bases between. There are 13 residues in the CDR3.

This clone was counted ten times or more. The chain combines TRBV15 with TRBJ2-5; TRBD1 aligns across 11 bases. Looked up from germline, CDR1 is LNHNV and CDR2 is YYDKDF (reference sequence). J was trimmed by 1 base and V by 3 bases; bases with no gene match: 1. The CDR3 has 15 residues. CDR3 residues: CATSRDRGPQETQYF. The CDR3 DNA reads TGTGCCACCAGCAGGGACAGGGGGCCCCAAGAGACCCAGTACTTC.

On this clone: One end of the junction is discordant with germline, which a read error may explain. The chain uses TRBV2 and TRBJ2-1, with no clear D. The germline gives CDR1 SNHLY, CDR2 FYNNEI. The CDR3 runs 10 residues. For the CDR3, the DNA is TGTGGCAGCAGTAAAAATGAGCAGTTCTTC. It yields the protein CGSSKNEQFF.

This clone was counted between two and nine times. The chain joins TRBV6-1 to TRBJ2-7, with 7 bases aligning to TRBD2. The CDR3 runs 13 residues. The V and J ends lost 6 bases and 2 bases, in that order; junction bases with no gene match: 4. The germline V gene has CDR1 MNHNS and CDR2 SASEGT. CDR3 region: CASSTSEPYEQYF. The CDR3 bases are TGTGCCAGCAGCACTAGCGAACCCTACGAGCAGTACTTC.

This clone has just a few counts. The rearrangement joins TRBV29-1 to TRBJ2-7, with D hard to call. CDR3 length: 10 amino acids. V lost 5 bases, J lost 5 bases, and 7 bases lay in between. CDR1 is SQVTM and CDR2 is ANQGSEA in the germline V gene. CDR3: CSVLSDEQYF. CDR3 sequence (DNA): TGCAGCGTTCTGTCCGACGAGCAGTACTTC.

The chain links TRBV19 to TRBJ2-7; a weak D match, TRBD2 (5 bases). Per the germline V gene, CDR1 is LNHDA and CDR2 is SQIVND (reference sequence). The CDR3 is made up of 14 amino acids. The germline V and J ends were trimmed by 2 bases and 4 bases, with 12 bases remaining between them. The CDR3 region is CASSISSGEYEQYF. The CDR3 DNA reads as TGTGCCAGTAGTATATCTTCCGGGGAGTACGAGCAGTACTTC.

This clone was seen repeatedly, ten times or more. Other DNA variants within this sample encode the same CDR3. This chain links TRBV9 with TRBJ2-3, with TRBD2 as a possible D gene (5 bases). Trimming shortened V by 1 base and J by 0 bases, and 9 bases separated the two germline ends. The CDR3 covers 15 residues. Germline V CDR1 and CDR2: SGDLS, YYNGEE. CDR3 region: CASSVQRTSTDTQYF. In nucleotides, the CDR3 is TGTGCCAGCAGCGTACAGAGGACTAGCACAGATACGCAGTATTTT.

As to this clone: Within the sample, other DNA sequences also encode this same CDR3. V gene TRBV28 combines with J gene TRBJ2-7, with D possibly TRBD2 on 5 matching bases. The CDR3 extends over 15 amino acids. Germline V gene data show CDR1 as MDHEN and CDR2 as SYDVKM. V lost 5 bases, J lost 6 bases, and 20 bases lay in between. The CDR3 loop reads CASSGIPGLPREQYF. The CDR3 region has the DNA TGTGCCAGCAGTGGGATACCAGGACTCCCTCGCGAGCAGTACTTC. The full variable domain, with the rest looked up from reference TRBV28 and TRBJ2-7, is DVKVTQSSRYLVKRTGEKVFLECVQDMDHENMFWYRQDPGLGLRLIYFSYDVKMKEKGDIPEGYSVSREKKERFSLILESASTNQTSMYLCASSGIPGLPREQYFGPGTRLTVT.

Many counts were recorded for this clone. The rearrangement joins TRBV27 to TRBJ2-3; D gene ambiguous. V was cut by 3 bases and J by 4 bases, with 8 bases left in between. Per germline, CDR1 MNHEY and CDR2 SMNVEV (reference sequence). The length of the CDR3 is 13 residues. The CDR3 DNA follows: TGTGCCAGCAGTTTGGGAATGGCAGATACGCAGTATTTT. This codes for CASSLGMADTQYF.

This clone was counted only a few times. With a much larger clone just one base away, this may be a read error. The genes are TRBV7-8 and TRBJ1-5; no definite D call. The germline V gene encodes CDR1 SGHVS and CDR2 FQNEAQ. The CDR3 has 16 amino acids. V was shortened by 0 bases and J by 7 bases, with 16 bases between the two germline ends. CDR3: CASSLAGGQAAQPQHF. The DNA of the CDR3 is TGTGCCAGCAGCTTAGCAGGAGGCCAAGCAGCCCAGCCCCAGCATTTT.

This clone appeared a single time. The chain employs TRBV7-2 and TRBJ2-7, with D perhaps TRBD2 (5 bases). Per germline, CDR1 SGHTA and CDR2 FQGNSA. Trimming took off 5 bases at V and 5 bases at J, with 19 bases between the two ends. This CDR3 has 15 amino acids. The CDR3 nucleotides are TGTGCCAGCAGCCCCGCTGTGCGGGCCGGGGACGAGCAGTACTTC. It yields the protein CASSPAVRAGDEQYF.

This clone was observed a few times. This chain uses TRBV11-2 with TRBJ2-7, with unresolved D. Germline V gene data show CDR1 as SGHAT and CDR2 as FQNNGV. V lost 2 bases, J lost 6 bases, and 14 bases lay in between. The CDR3 loop spans 14 amino acids. CDR3: CASSLIGGPREQYF. In DNA form, the CDR3 reads TGTGCCAGCAGCTTAATAGGTGGCCCCCGCGAGCAGTACTTC.

This clone was detected only a few times. CDR3 sequence: CATSDEAGARHNEQFF. The CDR3 DNA is TGTGCCACCAGTGATGAAGCGGGTGCGCGCCACAATGAGCAGTTCTTC. This chain connects TRBV24-1 to TRBJ2-1, with D possibly matching TRBD2 (6 bases). The V gene's germline CDR1 is KGHDR and CDR2 SFDVKD. Trimming took 3 bases from V and 5 from J, leaving 16 bases between them. The CDR3 loop spans 16 amino acids.